A single TCR beta chain is shown here with its context. The repertoire was sequenced with immunoSEQ multiplex PCR; TCRdb's copy has only in-frame clones and lacks some. The sample holds about 82,000 clones, about 88% seen once. The data were obtained in a study of control samples from healthy donors and cancer patients. The junction had 8 bases not matched to a gene; V was cut back by 6 bases and J by 8 bases. CDR1 is MNHEY and CDR2 is SVGAGI in the germline V gene. The CDR3 runs 14 residues. The receptor's source is a middle-aged man in good health. Source material: blood. The gene calls are TRBV6-5 and TRBJ1-4; 8 nucleotides agree with TRBD1. CDR3 coding DNA: TGTGCCAGCAGCGGACAGGGATTTGGGGAAAAACTGTTTTTT. Residues: CASSGQGFGEKLFF.